The present T cell receptor (beta chain) was sequenced within a study of shared T cell receptors in the human thymus. The germline CDR1 and CDR2 sequences are KGHSH and LQKENI. This CDR3 is built from 16 residues. V lost 3 bases to trimming and J lost 3 bases; unmatched junction nucleotides: 9. The data were produced by immunoSEQ multiplex PCR, yet TCRdb's version contains in-frame clones alone and is incomplete. The table lists 630,000 or so clones, about 90% of them singletons, with 0.0094% in the top ten. The sample also formed part of further work on human thymus T cells. That publication notes: Donors consisted of healthy Finnish infants (having corrective surgery for congenital heart defects). Thymic samples were excised during corrective heart operations. Overlap was high between thymic repertoires from unrelated individuals, as reported in related research.

The TCR was taken from a boy under three years old with a congenital heart defect. Specimen: thymocytes. The chain is built from TRBV18 and TRBJ2-7; 9 bases match TRBD1. The CDR3 loop is CASSPPGQGHHYEQYF. The DNA for the CDR3 is TGTGCCAGCTCACCTCCGGGACAGGGCCATCACTACGAGCAGTACTTC.